The rows below give T cell receptor beta chains drawn from one sample of a study of shared clonotypes between healthy human individuals. Clones were read by immunoSEQ multiplex PCR, and TCRdb kept only the in-frame ones, dropping some. Among about 2.4 million clones, roughly 93% were seen once, and the ten largest hold approximately 0.36%. Source material: naive CD4+ T cells from PBMCs. The receptor set was obtained from a young man in good health. Some clones in this sample may be carry-over from other donors' samples. The CDR3 runs from the conserved cysteine through the conserved F or W. D genes are given only for firm matches. Rows may omit the clone size; those that give it use once, few, many or a size class.

d_gene: .; j_gene: TRBJ1-1; v_gene: TRBV6-4; abundance: .; CDR3nt: TGTGCCAGCAGTCAGCGACGGGACACTGAAGCTTTCTTT; CDR3aa: CASSQRRDTEAFF
d_gene: .; j_gene: TRBJ2-7; v_gene: TRBV15; abundance: .; CDR3nt: TGTGCCACCAGCAGAGGGGCCATATACGAGCAGTACTTC; CDR3aa: CATSRGAIYEQYF
d_gene: .; j_gene: TRBJ1-1; v_gene: TRBV5-5; abundance: .; CDR3nt: TGTGCCAGCAGGGAAGGGACTTATGATGAAGCTTTCTTT; CDR3aa: CASREGTYDEAFF
d_gene: .; j_gene: TRBJ2-3; v_gene: TRBV28; abundance: .; CDR3nt: TGTGCCAGCAGTAGGGGCCGCCAGTCGGATACGCAGTATTTT; CDR3aa: CASSRGRQSDTQYF
d_gene: .; j_gene: TRBJ2-3; v_gene: TRBV29-1; abundance: .; CDR3nt: TGCAGCGTTGAGGACAGACCGAATACGCAGTATTTT; CDR3aa: CSVEDRPNTQYF
d_gene: .; j_gene: TRBJ1-2; v_gene: TRBV27; abundance: .; CDR3nt: TGTGCCAGCAGTTTTTTCCCTCGTGTGGGACGGACTAACTATGGCTACACCTTC; CDR3aa: CASSFFPRVGRTNYGYTF
d_gene: .; j_gene: TRBJ2-1; v_gene: TRBV5-1; abundance: once; CDR3nt: TGCGCCAGCAGCTCTCTTACGGGACATGACAATGAGCAGTTCTTC; CDR3aa: CASSSLTGHDNEQFF
d_gene: .; j_gene: TRBJ2-1; v_gene: TRBV5-5; abundance: .; CDR3nt: TGTGCCAGCAGCGTCCAGGGTGGCGATGAGCAGTTCTTC; CDR3aa: CASSVQGGDEQFF
d_gene: .; j_gene: TRBJ1-3; v_gene: TRBV7-2; abundance: .; CDR3nt: TGTGCCAGCAGCTTAGCGGGCCACGGCGCTGGAAACACCATATATTTT; CDR3aa: CASSLAGHGAGNTIYF
d_gene: TRBD1; j_gene: TRBJ2-3; v_gene: TRBV28; abundance: .; CDR3nt: TGTGCCAGCAGCGTAGACAGGGGCTCAGATACGCAGTATTTT; CDR3aa: CASSVDRGSDTQYF
d_gene: .; j_gene: TRBJ1-2; v_gene: TRBV5-4; abundance: once; CDR3nt: TGTGCCAGCAGCTTCCTCACTAACTATGGCTACACCTTC; CDR3aa: CASSFLTNYGYTF
d_gene: TRBD2; j_gene: TRBJ2-1; v_gene: TRBV19; abundance: .; CDR3nt: TGTGCCAGTACCTTTAGCGGGAGTCACTACAATGAGCAGTTCTTC; CDR3aa: CASTFSGSHYNEQFF
d_gene: .; j_gene: TRBJ1-4; v_gene: TRBV5-6; abundance: .; CDR3nt: TGTGCCAGCAGCTTGGGAACTAATGAAAAACTGTTTTTT; CDR3aa: CASSLGTNEKLFF
d_gene: .; j_gene: TRBJ1-1; v_gene: TRBV5-1; abundance: .; CDR3nt: TGCGCCAGCAGCTCCCCCCAGGGTTACGGCACTGAAGCTTTCTTT; CDR3aa: CASSSPQGYGTEAFF
d_gene: .; j_gene: TRBJ2-2; v_gene: TRBV7-3; abundance: .; CDR3nt: TGTGCCAGCAGCTTAGGTCTGAGCAGCACCGGGGAGCTGTTTTTT; CDR3aa: CASSLGLSSTGELFF
d_gene: .; j_gene: TRBJ1-2; v_gene: TRBV10-2; abundance: .; CDR3nt: TGCGCCAGCAGTGGTGGGGTTACAGGGAACTATGGCTACACCTTC; CDR3aa: CASSGGVTGNYGYTF
d_gene: .; j_gene: TRBJ2-7; v_gene: TRBV7-9; abundance: .; CDR3nt: TGTGCCAGCAGCCCCCCCGGGGCAGGGCTCTACGAGCAGTACTTC; CDR3aa: CASSPPGAGLYEQYF
d_gene: .; j_gene: TRBJ2-7; v_gene: TRBV6-1; abundance: .; CDR3nt: TGTGCCTCCTCCCTTCCTAGTCGACTTGGGTGGTACTTC; CDR3aa: CASSLPSRLGWYF
d_gene: .; j_gene: TRBJ2-7; v_gene: TRBV5-4; abundance: .; CDR3nt: TGTGCCAGCAGCTCCCTCGCGGGAAACGAGCAGTACTTC; CDR3aa: CASSSLAGNEQYF
d_gene: .; j_gene: TRBJ2-5; v_gene: TRBV14; abundance: .; CDR3nt: TGTGCCAGCAGCCCAGTTGCTCCACAAGAGACCCAGTACTTC; CDR3aa: CASSPVAPQETQYF
d_gene: TRBD2; j_gene: TRBJ2-7; v_gene: TRBV28; abundance: .; CDR3nt: TGTGCCAGCAGTTCCCCCGGTGATAGCGGGAGCTACGAGCAGTACTTC; CDR3aa: CASSSPGDSGSYEQYF
d_gene: .; j_gene: TRBJ2-1; v_gene: TRBV6-5; abundance: .; CDR3nt: TGTGCCAGCAGTACAGGGCAGGAGCAGTTCTTC; CDR3aa: CASSTGQEQFF
d_gene: .; j_gene: TRBJ1-3; v_gene: TRBV5-6; abundance: .; CDR3nt: TGTGCCAGCAGCCGTCCCCCCGACTCATCTGGAAACACCATATATTTT; CDR3aa: CASSRPPDSSGNTIYF
d_gene: .; j_gene: TRBJ2-1; v_gene: TRBV4-1; abundance: .; CDR3nt: TGCGCCAGCAGCAGCGTGGGGCCTATCTACCATGAGCAGTTCTTC; CDR3aa: CASSSVGPIYHEQFF
d_gene: .; j_gene: TRBJ2-3; v_gene: TRBV5-4; abundance: .; CDR3nt: TGTGCCAGCAGCGGAATGGGGACCGATACGCAGTATTTT; CDR3aa: CASSGMGTDTQYF
d_gene: TRBD1; j_gene: TRBJ2-7; v_gene: TRBV2; abundance: .; CDR3nt: TGTGCCAGCAGTGAAGCGCACGGCCCACAGGGGATCTACGAGCAGTACTTC; CDR3aa: CASSEAHGPQGIYEQYF
d_gene: .; j_gene: TRBJ1-4; v_gene: TRBV28; abundance: .; CDR3nt: TGTGCCAGCAGTTTAGATCAGGGGTATAATGAAAAACTGTTTTTT; CDR3aa: CASSLDQGYNEKLFF
d_gene: TRBD1; j_gene: TRBJ2-3; v_gene: TRBV27; abundance: .; CDR3nt: TGTGCCAGCAGTCCGGGGACAGGGGGTCCGACAGATACGCAGTATTTT; CDR3aa: CASSPGTGGPTDTQYF
d_gene: .; j_gene: TRBJ1-5; v_gene: TRBV18; abundance: .; CDR3nt: TGTGCCAGCTCACCAAGTCGAAATCAGCCCCAGCATTTT; CDR3aa: CASSPSRNQPQHF
d_gene: .; j_gene: TRBJ1-6; v_gene: TRBV27; abundance: .; CDR3nt: TGTGCCAGCAGTTTTTGGCAGTCTAATTCACCCCTCCACTTT; CDR3aa: CASSFWQSNSPLHF
d_gene: .; j_gene: TRBJ1-3; v_gene: TRBV30; abundance: .; CDR3nt: TGTGCCTGGAGTGTACCCCGATCCTCTGCCGGAAACACCATATATTTT; CDR3aa: CAWSVPRSSAGNTIYF
d_gene: TRBD2; j_gene: TRBJ2-5; v_gene: TRBV11-2; abundance: .; CDR3nt: TGTGCCAGCAGCTTACAACTAGCGGGGGCTGGGGATGAGACCCAGTACTTC; CDR3aa: CASSLQLAGAGDETQYF
d_gene: TRBD2; j_gene: TRBJ2-1; v_gene: TRBV7-2; abundance: .; CDR3nt: TGTGCCAGCACCAGCGGGACTAGCCGATACAATGAGCAGTTCTTC; CDR3aa: CASTSGTSRYNEQFF
d_gene: .; j_gene: TRBJ1-2; v_gene: TRBV5-1; abundance: .; CDR3nt: TGCGCCAGCAGCTTGAACGGGAACTATGGCTACACCTTC; CDR3aa: CASSLNGNYGYTF
d_gene: .; j_gene: TRBJ2-3; v_gene: TRBV9; abundance: .; CDR3nt: TGTGCCAGCAGGCGGGGCAGGGACACAGATACGCAGTATTTT; CDR3aa: CASRRGRDTDTQYF
d_gene: .; j_gene: TRBJ2-3; v_gene: TRBV12-5; abundance: .; CDR3nt: TGTGCTAGTGGGATTGACACAGATACGCAGTATTTT; CDR3aa: CASGIDTDTQYF